The rows below give T cell receptor beta chains drawn from one sample of a study of T cells after yellow fever vaccination. TCRdb recomputed calls from the 5' RACE reads with MiXCR, one row per CDR3 protein. Of just under 600,000 distinct CDR3 sequences detected, roughly 13% appear once; the ten largest clones hold over 11%. The starting material was PBMCs, obtained on the day of the yellow fever booster vaccination. These receptor sequences come from a man aged 25-45 years who received the YFV17D yellow fever vaccine. Each CDR3 is given with its conserved first and last residue. A D gene is named only where the DNA matches it firmly. Rows give clone size only sometimes, using once, few, many, or a class for an expanded clone.

TRBJ1-2,TRBD1,TRBV7-2,few,CASSRLQGVDYGYTF,TGTGCCAGCAGCCGATTACAGGGGGTGGACTATGGCTACACCTTC
TRBJ2-2,-,TRBV28,few,CASSWGSTGELFF,TGTGCCAGCAGCTGGGGCAGCACCGGGGAGCTGTTTTTT
TRBJ1-2,-,TRBV4-3,few,CASSPRGEDYGYTF,TGCGCCAGCAGCCCAAGGGGGGAGGACTATGGCTACACCTTC
TRBJ2-7,TRBD2,TRBV4-2,-,CASSQEASGSAYEQYF,TGTGCCAGCAGCCAAGAGGCTAGCGGGTCGGCTTACGAGCAGTACTTC
TRBJ2-1,-,TRBV10-3,few,CAIQSGTVSYNEQFF,TGTGCCATCCAGTCTGGGACTGTCTCCTACAATGAGCAGTTCTTC
TRBJ2-3,-,TRBV20-1,-,CSARGQGTDTQYF,TGCAGTGCTAGGGGGCAGGGTACAGATACGCAGTATTTT
TRBJ2-7,-,TRBV3-1,many,CASSQSSYEQYF,TGTGCCAGCAGCCAGAGCTCCTACGAGCAGTACTTC
TRBJ1-6,TRBD1,TRBV27,-,CASGTGGRSYNSPLHF,TGTGCCAGCGGGACAGGGGGTCGGTCCTATAATTCACCCCTCCACTTT
TRBJ2-2,-,TRBV12-3/TRBV12-4,many,CASTVSAAPGELFF,TGTGCCAGCACCGTTTCGGCAGCCCCCGGGGAGCTGTTTTTT
TRBJ2-3,-,TRBV20-1,few,CSARDRALSTDTQYF,TGCAGTGCTAGAGACAGGGCCCTTAGCACAGATACGCAGTATTTT
TRBJ1-2,-,TRBV25-1,-,CASSEKEGTYYGYTF,TGTGCCAGCAGTGAAAAAGAGGGGACCTACTATGGCTACACCTTC
TRBJ1-1,-,TRBV19,-,CASSTGRGNSEAFF,TGTGCCAGTAGCACAGGGAGGGGGAACTCTGAAGCTTTCTTT
TRBJ2-1,-,TRBV7-9,-,CASSLESGGGNEQFF,TGTGCCAGCAGCTTAGAAAGCGGAGGGGGGAATGAGCAGTTCTTC
TRBJ2-1,TRBD2,TRBV20-1,few,CSARDPTSGRDNEQFF,TGCAGTGCTAGAGATCCGACTAGCGGGAGAGACAATGAGCAGTTCTTC
TRBJ2-7,-,TRBV3-1,many,CASSQESGGPYEQYF,TGTGCCAGCAGCCAAGAATCTGGGGGACCTTACGAGCAGTACTTC
TRBJ1-5,-,TRBV7-2,-,CASSLGGGDSNQPQHF,TGTGCCAGCAGCTTAGGGGGGGGGGATAGCAATCAGCCCCAGCATTTT
TRBJ2-5,-,TRBV29-1,few,CSVAGLETQYF,TGCAGCGTGGCGGGATTGGAGACCCAGTACTTC
TRBJ2-3,TRBD2,TRBV5-6,-,CASSPGTRGDTQYF,TGTGCCAGCAGCCCCGGGACTAGAGGTGATACGCAGTATTTT
TRBJ2-6,-,TRBV6-2/TRBV6-3,few,CASSTHPSKAGANVLTF,TGTGCCAGCAGCACACATCCCTCCAAAGCGGGGGCCAACGTCCTGACTTTC
TRBJ2-7,-,TRBV5-5,few,CASSWSSDNSYEQYF,TGTGCCAGCAGCTGGTCTTCGGACAACTCCTACGAGCAGTACTTC
TRBJ2-7,-,TRBV28,few,CASSFPDPGYEQYF,TGTGCCAGCAGTTTCCCTGATCCGGGCTACGAGCAGTACTTC
TRBJ2-7,TRBD2,TRBV25-1,-,CASSASGSREQYF,TGTGCCAGCAGTGCTAGCGGGAGTAGAGAGCAGTACTTC
TRBJ2-5,TRBD2,TRBV23-1,-,CASRGAGGTETQYF,TGCGCCAGCCGGGGGGCGGGAGGTACGGAGACCCAGTACTTC
TRBJ1-1,-,TRBV6-1,few,CASNIRVGTEAFF,TGTGCCAGCAACATCAGGGTGGGCACTGAAGCTTTCTTT
TRBJ2-7,TRBD1,TRBV7-2,-,CASSLGTGVTYEQYF,TGTGCCAGCAGCTTAGGGACAGGGGTCACCTACGAGCAGTACTTC
TRBJ2-7,-,TRBV18,few,CASSPAAGGSYEQYF,TGTGCCAGCTCACCTGCGGCCGGGGGCTCCTACGAGCAGTACTTC
TRBJ2-5,-,TRBV20-1,-,CSSSGEEETQYF,TGCAGCTCCTCAGGGGAAGAAGAGACCCAGTACTTC
TRBJ2-1,-,TRBV2,-,CASSDFAIPNEQFF,TGTGCCAGCAGTGATTTCGCCATCCCTAATGAGCAGTTCTTC
TRBJ1-1,-,TRBV7-3,few,CASSLLGRDTEAFF,TGTGCCAGCAGCTTACTGGGCAGGGACACTGAAGCTTTCTTT
TRBJ2-1,-,TRBV7-9,-,CASSLSSKTYNEQFF,TGTGCCAGCAGCTTAAGCTCGAAAACCTACAATGAGCAGTTCTTC
TRBJ2-7,TRBD2,TRBV12-3/TRBV12-4,-,CASSLREYEQYF,TGTGCCAGCAGTTTGCGGGAGTACGAGCAGTACTTC
TRBJ2-4,-,TRBV4-3,few,CASSQDRAGRAKNIQYF,TGCGCCAGCAGCCAAGATAGGGCCGGGAGAGCCAAAAACATTCAGTACTTC
TRBJ2-7,-,TRBV5-1,-,CASSLQNSYEQYF,TGCGCCAGCAGCTTGCAGAACTCCTACGAGCAGTACTTC
TRBJ2-2,-,TRBV20-1,-,CSASGRQYLNTGELFF,TGCAGTGCGTCGGGAAGACAGTACTTGAACACCGGGGAGCTGTTTTTT
TRBJ1-1,-,TRBV19,-,CASSIGSTEAFF,TGTGCCAGTAGTATTGGTAGCACTGAAGCTTTCTTT
TRBJ2-1,-,TRBV20-1,few,CSARDFRRFGYNEQFF,TGCAGTGCTAGAGATTTCAGGAGGTTCGGCTACAATGAGCAGTTCTTC
TRBJ2-2,-,TRBV18,many,CASSPTRNTGELFF,TGTGCCAGCTCACCAACGAGGAACACCGGGGAGCTGTTTTTT
TRBJ2-4,TRBD2,TRBV12-3/TRBV12-4,-,CASSPEGLAGRNIQYF,TGTGCCAGCAGCCCCGAGGGACTAGCGGGGAGAAACATTCAGTACTTC
TRBJ2-7,-,TRBV7-2,-,CASSATRGAYEQYF,TGTGCCAGCAGCGCGACAAGAGGGGCCTACGAGCAGTACTTC
TRBJ2-1,TRBD2,TRBV3-1,-,CASGAGLAVYNEQFF,TGTGCCAGCGGTGCGGGACTAGCGGTCTACAATGAGCAGTTCTTC
TRBJ2-7,TRBD2,TRBV7-8,many,CASSTGLAGGRGEQYF,TGTGCCAGCAGCACGGGACTAGCGGGAGGTCGGGGCGAGCAGTACTTC
TRBJ2-1,TRBD1,TRBV29-1,few,CSVHYGTAYGNEQFF,TGCAGCGTCCATTACGGGACAGCCTATGGGAATGAGCAGTTCTTC
TRBJ1-6,-,TRBV20-1,-,CSARVGSALHF,TGCAGTGCTAGAGTCGGTTCGGCCCTCCACTTT
TRBJ2-1,-,TRBV15,few,CATSPRATSGNEQFF,TGTGCCACCAGCCCCCGGGCCACCTCAGGCAATGAGCAGTTCTTC
TRBJ1-2,TRBD1,TRBV6-1,-,CASSPKNSKQGLDYGYTF,TGTGCCAGCAGTCCGAAGAATTCAAAACAGGGGTTAGACTATGGCTACACCTTC
TRBJ2-3,TRBD2,TRBV20-1,-,CSATAGGPTDTQYF,TGCAGTGCAACCGCGGGGGGACCCACAGATACGCAGTATTTT
TRBJ2-1,-,TRBV5-1,few,CASSLGALIDTDEQFF,TGCGCCAGCAGCTTGGGGGCTTTGATCGATACGGATGAGCAGTTCTTC
TRBJ2-7,TRBD2,TRBV6-1,few,CASRREREGPFAYEQYF,TGTGCCAGCAGGCGCGAGCGGGAGGGTCCCTTCGCCTACGAGCAGTACTTC
TRBJ1-2,-,TRBV7-2,-,CASSFRQTNNYGYTF,TGTGCCAGCAGCTTCCGACAGACAAATAACTATGGCTACACCTTC
TRBJ2-5,TRBD2,TRBV29-1,-,CSVEDSTALAGAETQYF,TGCAGCGTTGAAGATTCGACGGCGCTAGCGGGAGCAGAGACCCAGTACTTC
TRBJ2-4,TRBD2,TRBV24-1,many,CATRPGLAGALGKNIQYF,TGTGCCACCAGGCCGGGACTAGCGGGAGCTTTAGGCAAAAACATTCAGTACTTC
TRBJ2-3,-,TRBV9,-,CASSVDQASDTQYF,TGTGCCAGCAGCGTTGACCAAGCCTCAGATACGCAGTATTTT
TRBJ1-5,-,TRBV20-1,few,CSASKGGGNQPQHF,TGCAGTGCTAGTAAGGGAGGGGGCAATCAGCCCCAGCATTTT
TRBJ1-1,-,TRBV5-1,few,CASRHESPEAFF,TGCGCCAGCAGACATGAATCTCCTGAAGCTTTCTTT
TRBJ2-6,-,TRBV10-3,-,CAISDPSDGHSGANVLTF,TGTGCCATCAGTGACCCATCGGACGGCCACTCTGGGGCCAACGTCCTGACTTTC